These 3 T cell receptor beta chains were sequenced from one sample in a study of beta chain features in type 1 diabetes. Findings and caveats of the study: Type 1 diabetes patients had TCRB CDR3s that were shorter (moderately but significantly so) in all four CD4+ subsets.

Since all of the isolated RNA was reverse transcribed, expressed TCRB transcripts were what got sequenced. Libraries were prepared by immunoSEQ multiplex PCR; TCRdb keeps only in-frame clonotypes and omits some of them. The data hold 200,000 to 250,000 clones, with under 20% observed a single time. Antigens of these TCRs are unknown. The source material was naive CD4+ T cells from blood. The receptors originated from a man aged 30 to 39 with type 1 diabetes.

This clone was observed a few times. V is TRBV29-1 and J is TRBJ2-7; possible D gene TRBD1, 5 bases. The CDR3 covers 12 residues. V lost 7 bases and J 2 bases, leaving 12 bases between the germline ends. CDR1 is SQVTM, CDR2 ANQGSEA, per germline. CDR3 nucleotides: TGCAGCGCTACGACAGCCGCCTACGAGCAGTACTTC. Protein: CSATTAAYEQYF.

This clone was observed a handful of times. The chain employs TRBV30 and TRBJ2-7; D call uncertain. Deletions cut 3 bases from V and 7 bases from J, with 10 bases between. From germline, CDR1 is GTSNPN and CDR2 SVGIG (reference sequence). The CDR3 spans 11 residues. CDR3 protein: CAWRSYREQYF. In DNA form, the CDR3 reads TGTGCCTGGAGGTCTTACCGGGAGCAGTACTTC. The complete variable domain, with remaining parts taken from reference TRBV30 and TRBJ2-7, reads SQTIHQWPATLVQPVGSPLSLECTVEGTSNPNLYWYRQAAGRGLQLLFYSVGIGQISSEVPQNLSASRPQDRQFILSSKKLLLSDSGFYLCAWRSYREQYFGPGTRLTVT.

About this clone: Other DNA sequences from this sample encode an identical CDR3 as well. The chain has TRBV9 and TRBJ2-7; TRBD2 agrees at 12 bases. Germline loops: CDR1 SGDLS, CDR2 YYNGEE. The length of the CDR3 is 15 residues. The V and J ends lost 2 bases and 3 bases, in that order; junction bases with no gene match: 3. In DNA form, the CDR3 reads TGTGCCAGCAGCGTCGGACTAGCGGGAAACTACGAGCAGTACTTC. It encodes CASSVGLAGNYEQYF.